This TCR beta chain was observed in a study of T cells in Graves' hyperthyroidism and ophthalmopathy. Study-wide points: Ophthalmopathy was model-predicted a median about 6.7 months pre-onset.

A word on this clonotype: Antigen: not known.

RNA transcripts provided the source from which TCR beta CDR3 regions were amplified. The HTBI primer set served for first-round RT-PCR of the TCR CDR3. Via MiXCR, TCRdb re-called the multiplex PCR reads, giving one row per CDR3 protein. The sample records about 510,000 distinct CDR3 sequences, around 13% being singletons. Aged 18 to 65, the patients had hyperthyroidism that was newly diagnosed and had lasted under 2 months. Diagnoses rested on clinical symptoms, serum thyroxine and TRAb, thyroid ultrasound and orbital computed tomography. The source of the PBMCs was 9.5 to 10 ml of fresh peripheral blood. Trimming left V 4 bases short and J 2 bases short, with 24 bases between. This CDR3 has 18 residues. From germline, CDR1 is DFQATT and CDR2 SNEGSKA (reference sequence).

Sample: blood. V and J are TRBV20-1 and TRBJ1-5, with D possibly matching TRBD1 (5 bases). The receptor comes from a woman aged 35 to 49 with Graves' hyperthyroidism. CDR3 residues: CSAINLESGVLRNQPQHF. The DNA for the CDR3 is TGCAGTGCTATCAATTTAGAATCGGGGGTCTTGCGCAATCAGCCCCAGCATTTT.